Listed below are T cell receptor beta chains from one sample, sequenced in a study of cytomegalovirus exposure and HLA in healthy donors. TCRdb keeps only in-frame clones here, not all; method: immunoSEQ multiplex PCR. Its table records roughly 120,000 clones. The sequenced material came from PBMCs. These receptors were collected from a man between 18 and 35 years old in good health and CMV-seronegative. The CDR3 runs from the conserved cysteine through the conserved F or W. The D gene is left open where the match is weak.

V gene: TRBV5-6; D gene: TRBD1; J gene: TRBJ1-2; CDR3 DNA: TGTGCCAGCAGCACCGGGACAGGGGGTCCCCAGACCTTC; CDR3 protein: CASSTGTGGPQTF
V gene: TRBV27; D gene: -; J gene: TRBJ1-2; CDR3 DNA: TGTGCCAGCAGTTTATCGGCAGGGAATGGCTACACCTTC; CDR3 protein: CASSLSAGNGYTF
V gene: TRBV27; D gene: TRBD2; J gene: TRBJ2-7; CDR3 DNA: TGTGCCAGCAGTTCGACTAGCGGGAGGGGTGAGCAGTACTTC; CDR3 protein: CASSSTSGRGEQYF
V gene: TRBV7-9; D gene: TRBD1; J gene: TRBJ1-4; CDR3 DNA: TGTGCCAGCAGCGCCGAACCCGACAGGGGGACTGAAAAACTGTTTTTT; CDR3 protein: CASSAEPDRGTEKLFF
V gene: TRBV4-1; D gene: TRBD1; J gene: TRBJ1-1; CDR3 DNA: TGCGCCAGCAGCCAGTCTCGAGACAGGGCGGGCACTGAAGCTTTCTTT; CDR3 protein: CASSQSRDRAGTEAFF
V gene: TRBV7-2; D gene: -; J gene: TRBJ1-5; CDR3 DNA: TGTGCCAGCAGCTTAGTGACATCGGATCCGCCCCAGCATTTT; CDR3 protein: CASSLVTSDPPQHF
V gene: TRBV27; D gene: -; J gene: TRBJ2-7; CDR3 DNA: TGTGCCAGCAGTTTATTCCCAGACTCCTACGAGCAGTACTTC; CDR3 protein: CASSLFPDSYEQYF
V gene: TRBV6-1; D gene: -; J gene: TRBJ1-5; CDR3 DNA: TGTGCCAGCAGTGAAAGCGCAACAGGGCATTTT; CDR3 protein: CASSESATGHF
V gene: TRBV5-1; D gene: -; J gene: TRBJ2-7; CDR3 DNA: TGCGCCAGCTCGGATAAGACAGGACACTACGAGCAGTACTTC; CDR3 protein: CASSDKTGHYEQYF
V gene: TRBV7-9; D gene: TRBD1; J gene: TRBJ1-4; CDR3 DNA: TGTGCCAGCAGCTTAGGGGACAGTCTGCATGAAAAACTGTTTTTT; CDR3 protein: CASSLGDSLHEKLFF
V gene: TRBV10-3; D gene: -; J gene: TRBJ2-7; CDR3 DNA: TGTGCCATCAAGTTGGCTGGGGGGACGGACTACGAGCAGTACTTC; CDR3 protein: CAIKLAGGTDYEQYF
V gene: TRBV28; D gene: TRBD1; J gene: TRBJ2-6; CDR3 DNA: TGTGCCAGCAGTTTGATTACAGGGGGCGTTTCTGGGGCCAACGTCCTGACTTTC; CDR3 protein: CASSLITGGVSGANVLTF
V gene: TRBV5-1; D gene: TRBD1; J gene: TRBJ2-1; CDR3 DNA: TGCGCCAGCAGCGAGATACAGGGGGCCGGGGAGCAGTTCTTC; CDR3 protein: CASSEIQGAGEQFF
V gene: TRBV5-1; D gene: -; J gene: TRBJ2-2; CDR3 DNA: TGCGCCAGCAGCCGGGACTCGTCTGGAGGCGGGGAGCTGTTTTTT; CDR3 protein: CASSRDSSGGGELFF
V gene: TRBV6-6; D gene: TRBD1; J gene: TRBJ1-1; CDR3 DNA: TGTGCCAGCAGTCCCCTGGACAGGGCCGCTGAAGCTTTCTTT; CDR3 protein: CASSPLDRAAEAFF
V gene: TRBV28; D gene: TRBD1; J gene: TRBJ2-5; CDR3 DNA: TGTGCCAGCAAACACCGGGACAGGGGCCAAGAGACCCAGTACTTC; CDR3 protein: CASKHRDRGQETQYF
V gene: TRBV6-1; D gene: -; J gene: TRBJ2-5; CDR3 DNA: TGTGCCAGCAGTGACGGCGGGCAAGAGACCCAGTACTTC; CDR3 protein: CASSDGGQETQYF
V gene: TRBV4-1; D gene: -; J gene: TRBJ2-7; CDR3 DNA: TGCGCCAGCAGCCAAAAACTCCGGGAGCTCGAGCAGTACTTC; CDR3 protein: CASSQKLRELEQYF
V gene: TRBV4-1; D gene: TRBD2; J gene: TRBJ2-7; CDR3 DNA: TGCGCCAGCAGCCAAGGCGAGCGGGAGTACGAGCAGTACTTC; CDR3 protein: CASSQGEREYEQYF
V gene: TRBV19; D gene: -; J gene: TRBJ1-5; CDR3 DNA: TGTGCCAGTAATATTGATCTAAAGCAGCCCCAGCATTTT; CDR3 protein: CASNIDLKQPQHF
V gene: TRBV27; D gene: TRBD1; J gene: TRBJ1-5; CDR3 DNA: TGTGCCAGCCGCCCGGGACAGGCAAATCAGCCCCAGCATTTT; CDR3 protein: CASRPGQANQPQHF
V gene: TRBV5-1; D gene: -; J gene: TRBJ1-5; CDR3 DNA: TGCGCCAGCAGCTACAGCGGCGGAAGCAATCAGCCCCAGCATTTT; CDR3 protein: CASSYSGGSNQPQHF
V gene: TRBV5-1; D gene: -; J gene: TRBJ1-4; CDR3 DNA: TGCGCCAGCAGCGGCTCGGGGGGGGCAACTAATGAAAAACTGTTTTTT; CDR3 protein: CASSGSGGATNEKLFF
V gene: TRBV6-5; D gene: -; J gene: TRBJ1-2; CDR3 DNA: TGTGCCAGCAGTTCCCTCCCTGGGGGCGGCTATGGCTACACCTTC; CDR3 protein: CASSSLPGGGYGYTF
V gene: TRBV29-1; D gene: -; J gene: TRBJ1-1; CDR3 DNA: TGCAGCGTTGACCCTAAAGAAGCTTTCTTT; CDR3 protein: CSVDPKEAFF
V gene: TRBV19; D gene: -; J gene: TRBJ1-2; CDR3 DNA: TGTGCCAGTAGTATAGTTCCAGGGAACGGCTACACCTTC; CDR3 protein: CASSIVPGNGYTF
V gene: TRBV10-1; D gene: -; J gene: TRBJ2-1; CDR3 DNA: TGCGCCAGCAGTGGTCAGTTTTACAATGAGCAGTTCTTC; CDR3 protein: CASSGQFYNEQFF
V gene: TRBV10-2; D gene: -; J gene: TRBJ2-3; CDR3 DNA: TGCGCCAGCAAACCCACACGACGGGGGGCCACAGATACGCAGTATTTT; CDR3 protein: CASKPTRRGATDTQYF
V gene: TRBV5-1; D gene: TRBD1; J gene: TRBJ1-4; CDR3 DNA: TGCGCCAGCAGCCCGAATACGGGACAGGGCGGAGAAAAACTGTTTTTT; CDR3 protein: CASSPNTGQGGEKLFF
V gene: TRBV9; D gene: TRBD2; J gene: TRBJ2-5; CDR3 DNA: TGTGCCAGCAGCGTAGACGGGACTAAAGAGACCCAGTACTTC; CDR3 protein: CASSVDGTKETQYF
V gene: TRBV5-1; D gene: -; J gene: TRBJ2-6; CDR3 DNA: TGCGCCAGCAGCTTTGAGATTGGTACAGAGAGGGCCAACGTCCTGACTTTC; CDR3 protein: CASSFEIGTERANVLTF
V gene: TRBV7-3; D gene: TRBD2; J gene: TRBJ2-5; CDR3 DNA: TGTGCCAGCAGCCCCTGGGGTTGGGCGGGGGGGCAAGAGACCCAGTACTTC; CDR3 protein: CASSPWGWAGGQETQYF
V gene: TRBV9; D gene: -; J gene: TRBJ2-3; CDR3 DNA: TGTGCCAGCAGCGTAGGTGGGGGGGCTAGATCCAACACGCAGTATTTT; CDR3 protein: CASSVGGGARSNTQYF
V gene: TRBV7-6; D gene: TRBD2; J gene: TRBJ2-1; CDR3 DNA: TGTGCCAGCAGCTTATTCGCGGGAGGGCCCTCAGAGCAGTTCTTC; CDR3 protein: CASSLFAGGPSEQFF
V gene: TRBV29-1; D gene: TRBD2; J gene: TRBJ2-1; CDR3 DNA: TGCAGCGTCGGCGGGAGCTCCTACAATGAGCAGTTCTTC; CDR3 protein: CSVGGSSYNEQFF
V gene: TRBV9; D gene: -; J gene: TRBJ1-6; CDR3 DNA: TGTGCCAGCAGCGTAGGTCCGGATAATTCACCCCTCCACTTT; CDR3 protein: CASSVGPDNSPLHF
V gene: TRBV27; D gene: -; J gene: TRBJ2-3; CDR3 DNA: TGTGCCAGCAGTCTACTAGGAAGTACAGATACGCAGTATTTT; CDR3 protein: CASSLLGSTDTQYF
V gene: TRBV5-4; D gene: -; J gene: TRBJ2-5; CDR3 DNA: TGTGCCAGCAGCTTACCGGGACAACAAGAGACCCAGTACTTC; CDR3 protein: CASSLPGQQETQYF
V gene: TRBV5-1; D gene: TRBD1; J gene: TRBJ2-7; CDR3 DNA: TGCGCCAGCAGCTTGGGACAGGGGGGCTACGAGCAGTACTTC; CDR3 protein: CASSLGQGGYEQYF
V gene: TRBV6-5; D gene: -; J gene: TRBJ1-2; CDR3 DNA: TGTGCCAGCAGAAATCCAGGGGACTATGGCTACACCTTC; CDR3 protein: CASRNPGDYGYTF
V gene: TRBV29-1; D gene: TRBD2; J gene: TRBJ2-7; CDR3 DNA: TGCAGCGTTCTGGGACTAGCGGGGGGTTCCTACGAGCAGTACTTC; CDR3 protein: CSVLGLAGGSYEQYF
V gene: TRBV7-9; D gene: -; J gene: TRBJ1-4; CDR3 DNA: TGTGCCAGCAGCGCGACAGAGAATGAAAAACTGTTTTTT; CDR3 protein: CASSATENEKLFF
V gene: TRBV6-5; D gene: -; J gene: TRBJ1-1; CDR3 DNA: TGTGCCAGCACCACGGGGTTCCCGAGCACTGAAGCTTTCTTT; CDR3 protein: CASTTGFPSTEAFF
V gene: TRBV5-5; D gene: TRBD2; J gene: TRBJ2-2; CDR3 DNA: TGTGCCAGCAGCCCCGTGGGGGGGAGTTGGACCGGGGAGCTGTTTTTT; CDR3 protein: CASSPVGGSWTGELFF
V gene: TRBV14; D gene: -; J gene: TRBJ1-4; CDR3 DNA: TGTGCCAGCAGCCAAGAAAAGAAGCAGGGAGGTGAAAAACTGTTTTTT; CDR3 protein: CASSQEKKQGGEKLFF
V gene: TRBV30; D gene: TRBD1; J gene: TRBJ2-7; CDR3 DNA: TGTGCCTGGAGTGCGGGGGGGTGGGGACAGGGGACGAACTACGAGCAGTACTTC; CDR3 protein: CAWSAGGWGQGTNYEQYF
V gene: TRBV6-1; D gene: -; J gene: TRBJ1-2; CDR3 DNA: TGTGCCAGCAGGCAGGGTAATGGCTACACCTTC; CDR3 protein: CASRQGNGYTF
V gene: TRBV5-5; D gene: TRBD1; J gene: TRBJ1-1; CDR3 DNA: TGTGCCAGCAGCTTCGGGACAGGGGGCGGCACTGAAGCTTTCTTT; CDR3 protein: CASSFGTGGGTEAFF
V gene: TRBV5-1; D gene: TRBD1; J gene: TRBJ2-5; CDR3 DNA: TGCGCCAGCAGGGACAGGGGGAAGGAGACTCAGTACTTC; CDR3 protein: CASRDRGKETQYF